This T cell receptor beta chain originates from a study of blood T cell repertoires in COVID-19. From germline, CDR1 is MDHEN and CDR2 SYDVKM. Trimming removed 2 bases from V and 0 bases from J, with 8 bases in between. CDR3 length: 14 residues. TCRdb keeps only in-frame clones here, not all; method: immunoSEQ multiplex PCR. The table lists about 44,000 clones, approximately 86% of them singletons. V usage is TRBV28 and J usage is TRBJ2-7; possibly TRBD1 for D (5 bases). Sequencing input: peripheral blood. The TCR comes from a woman aged 65 to 85 with acute or convalescent COVID-19. CDR3: CASSLGADSYEQYF. The CDR3 DNA follows: TGTGCCAGCAGTTTAGGGGCAGACTCCTACGAGCAGTACTTC.